A selection of T cell receptor beta chains follows, all from one sample in a study of T cell responses to AZD1222 COVID-19 vaccine. Data came from immunoSEQ multiplex PCR; TCRdb stores just in-frame clones and leaves some out. This sample carries under 150,000 clones, more than 85% of them seen once, and the ten largest clones take about 0.91%. Sequenced material: peripheral blood, taken on day 0 of AZD1222 vaccination. These receptor sequences come from an adult in good health. CDR3s include the opening cysteine and the closing phenylalanine or tryptophan.

CDR3 length: 13; V gene: TRBV7-8; CDR3 protein: CASRRTGGNTIYF
CDR3 length: 15; V gene: TRBV6-5; CDR3 protein: CASSYGQGSGNTIYF
CDR3 length: 17; V gene: TRBV18; CDR3 protein: CASSPSPRTGAIYGYTF
CDR3 length: 14; V gene: TRBV18; CDR3 protein: CASSPEGADSPLHF
CDR3 length: 13; V gene: TRBV5-1; CDR3 protein: CASFLQGPWRYTF
CDR3 length: 15; V gene: TRBV5-1; CDR3 protein: CASSSGDSSNQPQHF
CDR3 length: 12; V gene: TRBV4-1; CDR3 protein: CASSQGYNEQFF
CDR3 length: 15; V gene: TRBV10-3; CDR3 protein: CAIRTSGGARNEQFF
CDR3 length: 14; V gene: TRBV6-6; CDR3 protein: CASIFGQLNTEAFF
CDR3 length: 13; V gene: TRBV30; CDR3 protein: CAWSQDSNQPQHF
CDR3 length: 17; V gene: TRBV27; CDR3 protein: CASSSPDRGLMNTEAFF
CDR3 length: 17; V gene: TRBV13; CDR3 protein: CASSLYGPAGSGNEQFF
CDR3 length: 15; V gene: TRBV15; CDR3 protein: CATGHRGHSGNTIYF
CDR3 length: 15; V gene: TRBV13; CDR3 protein: CASSPTILAKNIQYF
CDR3 length: 15; V gene: TRBV19; CDR3 protein: CASSKVAGEGDTQYF
CDR3 length: 14; V gene: TRBV6-5; CDR3 protein: CASFTVMGRTEAFF
CDR3 length: 15; V gene: TRBV2; CDR3 protein: CASTGQGAPYVPLHF
CDR3 length: 13; V gene: TRBV4-1; CDR3 protein: CASSVREDYGYTF
CDR3 length: 14; V gene: TRBV18; CDR3 protein: CASSPQGLGTEAFF
CDR3 length: 10; V gene: TRBV6-1; CDR3 protein: CASSEISSLF
CDR3 length: 12; V gene: TRBV6-2/TRBV6-3; CDR3 protein: CASSPESHIQYF
CDR3 length: 13; V gene: TRBV10-3; CDR3 protein: CAISEGTELEQYF
CDR3 length: 12; V gene: TRBV5-6; CDR3 protein: CASSSGVYGYTF
CDR3 length: 17; V gene: TRBV11-2; CDR3 protein: CASSLTGWGITAGELFF
CDR3 length: 15; V gene: TRBV5-1; CDR3 protein: CASSLSDRDRDEQFF
CDR3 length: 18; V gene: TRBV30; CDR3 protein: CAWSVNLAGGRYYNEQFF
CDR3 length: 11; V gene: TRBV19; CDR3 protein: CASSIGPGYTF
CDR3 length: 13; V gene: TRBV12-3/TRBV12-4; CDR3 protein: CASSLFGASEAFF
CDR3 length: 14; V gene: TRBV7-2; CDR3 protein: CASSKGPITGELFF
CDR3 length: 13; V gene: TRBV5-1; CDR3 protein: CASSFPPQETQYF